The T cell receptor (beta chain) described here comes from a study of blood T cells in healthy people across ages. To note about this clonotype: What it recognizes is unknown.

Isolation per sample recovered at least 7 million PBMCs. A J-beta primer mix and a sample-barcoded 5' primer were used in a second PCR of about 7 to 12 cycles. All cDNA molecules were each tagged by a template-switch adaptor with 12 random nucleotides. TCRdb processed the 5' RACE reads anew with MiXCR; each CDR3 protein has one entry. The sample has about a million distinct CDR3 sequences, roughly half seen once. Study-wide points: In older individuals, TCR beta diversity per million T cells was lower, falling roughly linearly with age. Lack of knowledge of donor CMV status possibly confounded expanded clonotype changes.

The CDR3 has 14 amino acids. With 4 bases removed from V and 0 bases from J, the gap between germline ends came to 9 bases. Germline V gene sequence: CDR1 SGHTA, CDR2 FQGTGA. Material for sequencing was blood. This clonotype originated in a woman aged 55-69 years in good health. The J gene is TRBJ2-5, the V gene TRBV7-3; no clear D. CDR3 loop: CASSSGEYQETQYF. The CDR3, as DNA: TGTGCCAGCAGCTCAGGCGAGTACCAAGAGACCCAGTACTTC.